The 15 T cell receptor beta chains reported below all come from one sample, sequenced in a study of T-cell reconstitution after alpha-beta-depleted transplantation in children. As it was prepared, the TCRbeta library received unique molecular identifiers. TCRdb itself ran the PCR reads through MiXCR, one entry per CDR3 protein. The sample yields roughly 420,000 distinct CDR3 sequences, roughly 17% seen once. Sequences were derived from PBMCs, mostly from graft donor cells, sampled 360 days after TCRalphabeta/CD19-depleted stem cell transplant. The receptors were gathered from a boy in the first two years of life who had a stem cell transplant for Wiskott-Aldrich syndrome, so the T cells may come from the graft donor.

This clonotype is a singleton in its sample. V is TRBV7-9 and J is TRBJ2-3, with D possibly matching TRBD1 (6 bases). CDR1 is SEHNR and CDR2 is FQNEAQ in the germline V gene (reference sequence). CDR3 length: 14 residues. Trimming left V 1 base short and J 6 bases short, with 11 bases between. The CDR3 loop reads CASSLDTGRDTQYF. CDR3 nucleotide sequence: TGTGCCAGCAGCTTAGACACAGGGCGTGATACGCAGTATTTT.

This clonotype was counted only a few times. CDR3 coding DNA: TGCGCCAGCAGTGTTGCCCTAGCGGGGGTAACTAGCACAGATACGCAGTATTTT. Translated, it gives CASSVALAGVTSTDTQYF. This chain joins TRBV10-2 and TRBJ2-3; 10 bases match TRBD2. V shed 4 bases, J shed 0 bases, and the junction held 10 bases outside the gene matches. In germline, CDR1 is WSHSY, CDR2 SAAADI. This CDR3 comprises 18 residues.

CDR3 in amino acids: CASSPPGLHTYEQYF. DNA of the CDR3: TGTGCCAGCAGCCCTCCGGGACTGCACACCTACGAGCAGTACTTC. The gene calls are TRBV7-9 and TRBJ2-7, with a weak D call TRBD2 (6 bases). The germline CDR1 and CDR2 sequences are SEHNR and FQNEAQ (reference sequence). The V end lost 5 bases, the J end lost 2 bases, and 16 bases lay between the germline ends. The CDR3 is made up of 15 amino acids.

In this sample, this clonotype turned up a few times. The chain carries TRBV28 and TRBJ2-4, with unresolved D. In germline, CDR1 is MDHEN, CDR2 SYDVKM. Trimming shortened V by 5 bases and J by 1 base, and 15 bases separated the two germline ends. This CDR3 is 16 amino acids long. Here the CDR3 reads CASSGSLFGAKNIQYF. The CDR3 bases are TGTGCCAGCAGTGGCAGCCTATTTGGTGCCAAAAACATTCAGTACTTC. The variable domain in full, completed from reference TRBV28 and TRBJ2-4, reads DVKVTQSSRYLVKRTGEKVFLECVQDMDHENMFWYRQDPGLGLRLIYFSYDVKMKEKGDIPEGYSVSREKKERFSLILESASTNQTSMYLCASSGSLFGAKNIQYFGAGTRLSVL.

The DNA of the CDR3 is TGTGCCAGCAGTACTTTGGCTAGCGGGACCCGGGATACGCAGTATTTT. Protein product: CASSTLASGTRDTQYF. The chain employs TRBV6-5 and TRBJ2-3; 9 bases agree with TRBD2. The junction had 12 bases not matched to a gene; V was cut back by 5 bases and J by 6 bases. CDR1 and CDR2 from the germline V gene are MNHEY and SVGAGI. This CDR3 has 16 residues.

This clonotype was counted only a few times. The chain recombines TRBV5-1 with TRBJ2-7; tentative D call: TRBD1 (6 bases). Trimming shortened V by 1 base and J by 5 bases, and 13 bases separated the two germline ends. Germline CDR1 reads SGHRS; CDR2 reads YFSETQ. This CDR3 spans 14 amino acids. The CDR3 nucleotides are TGCGCCAGCAGCTTGACAGGGACCCCTAACGAGCAGTACTTC. Translating it yields CASSLTGTPNEQYF. Together with reference TRBV5-1 and TRBJ2-7, the CDR3 gives the full variable domain: KAGVTQTPRYLIKTRGQQVTLSCSPISGHRSVSWYQQTPGQGLQFLFEYFSETQRNKGNFPGRFSGRQFSNSRSEMNVSTLELGDSALYLCASSLTGTPNEQYFGPGTRLTVT.

This clonotype was counted only a few times. This chain connects TRBV20-1 to TRBJ1-4, with 7 bases matching TRBD1. V shed 3 bases, J shed 8 bases, and the junction held 12 bases outside the gene matches. CDR3 length: 15 amino acids. Germline V gene data show CDR1 as DFQATT and CDR2 as SNEGSKA (reference sequence). The CDR3 reads CSASSHRGGGEKLFF. CDR3 nucleotide sequence: TGCAGTGCTAGTTCACACAGGGGAGGGGGCGAAAAACTGTTTTTT.

This clonotype was found a few times. The rearrangement uses TRBV11-2 and TRBJ2-2, with 10 bases aligning to TRBD2. This CDR3 comprises 18 residues. Germline lookup yields CDR1 SGHAT and CDR2 FQNNGV. V trimming: 5 bases; J trimming: 1 base; junction bases outside the gene matches: 10. The CDR3 loop reads CASSRNWLAGENTGELFF. The CDR3 nucleotides read TGTGCCAGCAGCCGAAACTGGCTAGCGGGGGAGAACACCGGGGAGCTGTTTTTT.

Written as DNA, the CDR3 is TGTGCCAGCAGCTTCCTGCCGGACACCGGGGAGCTGTTTTTT. It translates to CASSFLPDTGELFF. The chain recombines TRBV7-9 with TRBJ2-2; no clear D. V was cut by 3 bases and J by 3 bases, with 8 bases left in between. Germline-derived CDR1 and CDR2 are SEHNR and FQNEAQ (reference sequence). This CDR3 comprises 14 residues.

The chain is built from TRBV6-4 and TRBJ2-1; TRBD2 matches 13 bases. Germline V gives CDR1 MRHNA, CDR2 SNTAGT. The CDR3 is 19 residues long. Trimming removed 5 bases from V and 6 bases from J; junction bases left unmatched: 16. The CDR3 DNA sequence: TGTGCCAGCAGTAACCCGGGACTAGCGGGGACGGTTACTACCAATGAGCAGTTCTTC. Its protein product is CASSNPGLAGTVTTNEQFF.

This clonotype was recorded many times. This chain links TRBV21-1 with TRBJ2-1; the D call TRBD1 from the table was never checked on the DNA. TRBV21-1 is shown as a pseudogene. The CDR3 has 15 residues. CDR3 in DNA: TGTGCCAGCAGCAAAGGACAGGGGGCTGGCGATGAGCAGTTCTTC. Protein sequence: CASSKGQGAGDEQFF.

The chain joins TRBV9 to TRBJ2-3; possibly TRBD2 for D (6 bases). The CDR3 sequence is 15 residues long. V was cut by 0 bases and J by 1 base, with 9 bases left in between. Germline CDR1 and CDR2: SGDLS and YYNGEE. The CDR3 spells CASSVDTGGTDTQYF. CDR3 nucleotide sequence: TGTGCCAGCAGCGTAGATACGGGAGGCACAGATACGCAGTATTTT.

V usage is TRBV20-1 and J usage is TRBJ2-3; weak D call: TRBD1 (6 bases). The CDR3 is 15 residues long. Trimming took off 2 bases at V and 0 bases at J, with 12 bases between the two ends. Germline V gene data show CDR1 as DFQATT and CDR2 as SNEGSKA (reference sequence). The CDR3 nucleotides read TGCAGTGCTAGAACCGGGACAATTAGCACAGATACGCAGTATTTT. Protein: CSARTGTISTDTQYF.

This clonotype was recorded many times. The V gene is TRBV24-1, the J gene TRBJ2-5; D may be TRBD1 or TRBD2 (5 bases each). This CDR3 has 15 amino acids. Germline V gives CDR1 KGHDR, CDR2 SFDVKD. Deletions cut 0 bases from V and 4 bases from J, with 11 bases between. CDR3 DNA sequence: TGTGCCACCAGTGATTTGAGAGGGGAAGGAGAGACCCAGTACTTC. This sequence encodes CATSDLRGEGETQYF.

This clonotype occurred a few times. The CDR3 loop is CASIRVWGREGRYEQYF. The CDR3 coding sequence is TGTGCCAGCATCCGAGTGTGGGGGCGGGAGGGCCGCTACGAGCAGTACTTC. The rearrangement uses TRBV5-5 and TRBJ2-7; 9 nucleotides agree with TRBD2. CDR1 and CDR2 (germline): SGHKS, YYEKEE (reference sequence). The CDR3 is made up of 17 amino acids. With 6 bases clipped from V and 3 bases from J, the junction kept 16 bases outside the gene matches.